This T cell receptor (beta chain) emerged from a study of T cells in Graves' hyperthyroidism and ophthalmopathy. What was amplified from RNA transcripts were TCR beta CDR3 regions. HTBI primers were the set used in a first-round RT-PCR of the TCR CDR3. Each CDR3 protein gets one entry after TCRdb re-called the multiplex PCR reads with MiXCR. There are 450,000 to 700,000 distinct CDR3 sequences in the sample; 40% to 55% occur only once, and around 17% lies in the top ten. Of note for this clonotype: Its antigen is as yet unknown. One junction end disagrees with the germline gene, perhaps due to a read error.

Uncontrolled infection, other autoimmune disease, pregnancy or lactation excluded patients. Clinical symptoms, serum thyroxine, TRAb, thyroid ultrasound and orbital computed tomography established diagnosis. The study, taken as a whole, reports: Among thyroid clonotypes expanded above 0.001, most also appeared in blood. Ophthalmopathy cases were set apart from stable hyperthyroidism by a 13 V-J model.

The TCR sequence derives from an adult woman with Graves' disease, either hyperthyroidism or ophthalmopathy (not recorded which). Sequencing used peripheral blood or thyroid tissue (not recorded which).

The CDR3 protein is CASSLERGRAEAFF. The CDR3 bases are TGTGCCAGCAGTTTAGAGAGGGGACGCGCTGAAGCTTTCTTT. The chain links TRBV11-2 to TRBJ1-1; D may be TRBD1 (5 bases). There are 14 residues in the CDR3. The germline gives CDR1 SGHAT, CDR2 FQNNGV.